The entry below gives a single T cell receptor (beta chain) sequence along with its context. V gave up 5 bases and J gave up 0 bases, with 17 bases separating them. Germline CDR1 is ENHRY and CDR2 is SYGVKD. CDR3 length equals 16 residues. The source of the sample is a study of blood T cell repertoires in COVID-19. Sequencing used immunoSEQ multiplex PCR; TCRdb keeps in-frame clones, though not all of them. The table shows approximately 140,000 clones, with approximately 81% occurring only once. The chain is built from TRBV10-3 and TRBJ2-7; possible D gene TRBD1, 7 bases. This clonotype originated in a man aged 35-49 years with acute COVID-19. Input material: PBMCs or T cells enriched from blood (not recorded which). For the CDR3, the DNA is TGTGCCATCAGTTCAACTTGGGGGGACAGCTCCTACGAGCAGTACTTC. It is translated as CAISSTWGDSSYEQYF.